This T cell receptor beta chain appears in the sequencing data of a study of blood T cell repertoires in COVID-19. Study context: Nucleic acid was either cDNA or gDNA, and it came from T cells, B-cell-depleted T cells, or PBMCs.

This clone was picked up a small number of times. The V end was cut by 2 bases, the J end by 4 bases, with 8 bases between. The CDR3 totals 13 residues. Per germline, CDR1 MNHEY and CDR2 SVGAGI. Profiled with immunoSEQ multiplex PCR; TCRdb holds only in-frame clones, not every one. Counted here are 150,000 to 200,000 clones, around four fifths occurring once; the ten biggest clones make up more than 7%. The sequence came from an elderly woman with active or convalescent COVID-19. The sequenced sample was peripheral blood. This sequence joins TRBV6-5 and TRBJ1-1; D uncertain. CDR3 bases: TGTGCCAGCAGTTACAAAGGAGTCACTGAAGCTTTCTTT. Translation gives CASSYKGVTEAFF.